A selection of T cell receptor beta chains follows, all from one sample in a study of T-cell reconstitution after alpha-beta-depleted transplantation in children. TCRdb passed the PCR reads through MiXCR, listing each CDR3 protein once. The sample has approximately 230,000 distinct CDR3 sequences, roughly 25% seen once; the top ten hold 4% to 5.5%. The specimen comprised PBMCs, mostly from graft donor cells, sampled 360 days after TCRalphabeta/CD19-depleted stem cell transplant. Receptor source: a female patient aged 2-15 years who had a stem cell transplant for congenital amegakaryocytic thrombocytopenia, so the T cells may come from the graft donor. CDR3s include the opening cysteine and the closing phenylalanine or tryptophan. For some rows the clone size is stated as once, few or many, or as a class when expanded; others skip it.

size: few
V: TRBV5-1
length: 17
J: TRBJ2-1
CDR3: CASSLSWTLWPDNEQFF

size: NA
V: TRBV2
length: 17
J: TRBJ2-2
CDR3: CASSQSPDRVSTGELFF

size: NA
V: TRBV4-2
length: 15
J: TRBJ2-1
CDR3: CASSPGLAENNEQFF

size: NA
V: TRBV6-1
length: 13
J: TRBJ1-1
CDR3: CASSHRGNTEAFF

size: NA
V: TRBV5-1
length: 15
J: TRBJ1-4
CDR3: CASSPGTGQGEKLLF

size: NA
V: TRBV4-2
length: 13
J: TRBJ1-2
CDR3: CASSRGTDYGYTF

size: many
V: TRBV10-2
length: 13
J: TRBJ2-7
CDR3: CASIGTGTYEQYF

size: NA
V: TRBV27
length: 16
J: TRBJ2-3
CDR3: CASSWRRGDGTDTQYF

size: few
V: TRBV7-6
length: 14
J: TRBJ1-5
CDR3: CASSPQWGDQPQHF

size: NA
V: TRBV6-5
length: 11
J: TRBJ1-2
CDR3: CATGQGYGYTF

size: few
V: TRBV5-1
length: 14
J: TRBJ2-3
CDR3: CASSHGQITDTQYF

size: few
V: TRBV4-1
length: 15
J: TRBJ2-7
CDR3: CASSQGADARYEQYF

size: NA
V: TRBV30
length: 14
J: TRBJ2-7
CDR3: CAWRGGESSYEQYF

size: few
V: TRBV29-1
length: 14
J: TRBJ2-1
CDR3: CSVGSRGPYNEQFF

size: NA
V: TRBV4-1
length: 16
J: TRBJ2-1
CDR3: CASSQPFRGGDNEQFF

size: once
V: TRBV2
length: 15
J: TRBJ1-2
CDR3: CASSGRGKTNYGYTF

size: many
V: TRBV4-1
length: 16
J: TRBJ2-2
CDR3: CASSQVPRQGTGELFF

size: few
V: TRBV4-1
length: 15
J: TRBJ2-3
CDR3: CASSQVGRGTDTQYF

size: NA
V: TRBV20-1
length: 15
J: TRBJ2-3
CDR3: CSASLRGTPTDTQYF

size: few
V: TRBV7-6
length: 14
J: TRBJ1-2
CDR3: CASSLDQGGYGYTF

size: NA
V: TRBV2
length: 14
J: TRBJ2-7
CDR3: CASIRTARSYEQYF

size: few
V: TRBV6-5
length: 17
J: TRBJ1-2
CDR3: CASSYLEKGMTNYGYTF

size: NA
V: TRBV4-1
length: 14
J: TRBJ2-1
CDR3: CPSSHGGSGNEQFF

size: many
V: TRBV5-4
length: 13
J: TRBJ2-2
CDR3: CASSRANTGELFF

size: NA
V: TRBV6-1
length: 13
J: TRBJ2-1
CDR3: CASIGQGYNEQFF

size: NA
V: TRBV6-5
length: 14
J: TRBJ1-3
CDR3: CASSYSGSPDTIYF

size: many
V: TRBV12-3/TRBV12-4
length: 10
J: TRBJ2-1
CDR3: CASSLAEQFF

size: NA
V: TRBV5-1
length: 15
J: TRBJ2-5
CDR3: CASSLAGATQETQYF

size: many
V: TRBV4-2
length: 15
J: TRBJ2-1
CDR3: CASSRPGQGDNEQFF

size: NA
V: TRBV29-1
length: 12
J: TRBJ2-3
CDR3: CSAVAREDTQYF

size: NA
V: TRBV28
length: 15
J: TRBJ1-5
CDR3: CASSFFLAGSQPQHF

size: NA
V: TRBV7-6
length: 17
J: TRBJ1-6
CDR3: CASSLGTGALGNSPLHF

size: NA
V: TRBV7-3
length: 16
J: TRBJ2-1
CDR3: CASSPIQGSVYNEQFF

size: NA
V: TRBV12-3/TRBV12-4
length: 22
J: TRBJ2-1
CDR3: CASSLVLRGGLIPDRTYNEQFF

size: few
V: TRBV4-2
length: 17
J: TRBJ2-2
CDR3: CASSQVQSESVTGELFF

size: many
V: TRBV20-1
length: 16
J: TRBJ2-7
CDR3: CSARGGDRAIRDEQYF

size: few
V: TRBV5-5
length: 17
J: TRBJ2-4
CDR3: CASSPSGGREVKNIQYF

size: many
V: TRBV20-1
length: 15
J: TRBJ2-1
CDR3: CSAKDGGDTYNEQFF

size: NA
V: TRBV20-1
length: 14
J: TRBJ2-3
CDR3: CSAPRGLTTDTQYF

size: NA
V: TRBV12-3/TRBV12-4
length: 12
J: TRBJ1-2
CDR3: CASSQGNYGYTF

size: NA
V: TRBV6-5
length: 14
J: TRBJ1-1
CDR3: CASSYRGQYTEAFF

size: NA
V: TRBV7-2
length: 15
J: TRBJ2-1
CDR3: CASSFKREGWYEQFF

size: few
V: TRBV4-2
length: 22
J: TRBJ2-2
CDR3: CASSQKDRGHGVAGLSTGELFF

size: NA
V: TRBV10-3
length: 13
J: TRBJ2-1
CDR3: CAISEGGRDEQFF

size: NA
V: TRBV6-2/TRBV6-3
length: 16
J: TRBJ2-1
CDR3: CASTVGRLAVNNEQFF

size: few
V: TRBV11-1
length: 19
J: TRBJ2-1
CDR3: CASSLPGARREMSYNEQFF

size: many
V: TRBV11-1
length: 18
J: TRBJ2-1
CDR3: CASSLLILAGAKVNEQFF